One sample yielded the 18 T cell receptor beta chains listed below, sequenced in a study of blood T cells in healthy people across ages. Alongside a J-beta primer mix, a sample-barcoded 5' primer served in a second PCR lasting 7 to 11 cycles. TCRdb used MiXCR to reprocess the 5' RACE reads, holding one entry per CDR3 protein. The sample includes 550,000 to 750,000 distinct CDR3 sequences, under 25% of them seen just once. Sequencing input: blood. Every receptor here comes from a man between 65 and 85 years old in good health.

With regard to this clonotype: At one end, the junction sequence differs from germline, possibly due to a read error. The chain uses TRBV7-2 and TRBJ2-5, with 9 bases matching TRBD2. The CDR3 runs 14 residues. Germline V gene data show CDR1 as SGHTA and CDR2 as FQGNSA. The DNA for the CDR3 is TGTGCCAGCGGCTTACTCGCTAGCGGGGCCACCCAGTACTTC. This translates into CASGLLASGATQYF.

V usage is TRBV24-1 and J usage is TRBJ2-5; D is perhaps TRBD1 or TRBD2 (5 bases each). Matching the DNA end better, TRBJ2-1 makes the J call doubtful. Germline values: CDR1 KGHDR, CDR2 SFDVKD. The CDR3 loop spans 14 amino acids. The CDR3: CATSDLIGTDEQFF. CDR3 coding DNA: TGTGCCACCAGTGATTTAATCGGGACCGATGAGCAGTTCTTC.

This clonotype has more than one count but fewer than ten. CDR3 residues: CSVGGYPDTQYF. CDR3 sequence (DNA): TGCAGCGTTGGGGGGTATCCAGATACGCAGTATTTT. The chain links TRBV29-1 to TRBJ2-3; D is tentatively TRBD1 or TRBD2 (5 bases each). Trimming removed 4 bases at V and 4 bases at J, with 9 bases between. Germline values: CDR1 SQVTM, CDR2 ANQGSEA. This CDR3 region has 12 residues.

This chain links TRBV3-1 with TRBJ2-1; D perhaps matches TRBD2 (5 bases). Germline V CDR1 and CDR2: LGHDT, YNNKEL (reference sequence). Trimming shortened V by 1 base and J by 7 bases, and 23 bases separated the two germline ends. This CDR3 is 18 amino acids long. CDR3 residues: CASSQVASPIRNTNEQFF. The CDR3 DNA sequence: TGTGCCAGCAGCCAAGTGGCTAGCCCGATTAGGAATACAAATGAGCAGTTCTTC.

This CDR3 is CASSLADRGLNEQFF. CDR3 nucleotide sequence: TGTGCCAGCAGTTTAGCGGACAGGGGGCTGAATGAGCAGTTCTTC. The V and J genes are TRBV12-3 or TRBV12-4 and TRBJ2-1, with 11 bases that match TRBD1. There are 15 residues in the CDR3. V lost 0 bases to trimming and J lost 7 bases; unmatched junction nucleotides: 2.

This clonotype was seen only a few times. V gene TRBV18 combines with J gene TRBJ2-5; TRBD2 aligns across 9 bases. The CDR3 length is 15 residues. Germline V gene sequence: CDR1 KGHSH, CDR2 LQKENI. Trimming at V came to 1 base and at J to 5 bases, leaving 5 bases not matched to a gene. The CDR3 protein is CASSPRDSGSETQYF. The DNA of the CDR3 is TGTGCCAGCTCACCACGGGATAGCGGGAGTGAGACCCAGTACTTC. Supplemented by reference TRBV18 and TRBJ2-5, the full variable domain reads NAGVMQNPRHLVRRRGQEARLRCSPMKGHSHVYWYRQLPEEGLKFMVYLQKENIIDESGMPKERFSAEFPKEGPSILRIQQVVRGDSAAYFCASSPRDSGSETQYFGPGTRLLVL.

There are a few counts of this clonotype. The rearrangement uses TRBV10-3 and TRBJ2-4; the D gene is possibly TRBD1 (5 bases). V lost 4 bases to trimming and J lost 0 bases, with 10 bases between them. From germline, CDR1 is ENHRY and CDR2 SYGVKD. The length of the CDR3 is 15 residues. The CDR3 region has the DNA TGTGCCATCAGTGGGGGCGCTCTAGCCAAAAACATTCAGTACTTC. This codes for CAISGGALAKNIQYF.

A few counts support this clonotype. The chain employs TRBV18 and TRBJ2-2; a weak D match, TRBD2 (5 bases). CDR3 length: 15 amino acids. V lost 5 bases to trimming and J lost 1 base, with 11 bases between them. Germline CDR1 KGHSH, CDR2 LQKENI. This CDR3 reads CASSAAGGNTGELFF. The CDR3 DNA reads TGTGCCAGCTCAGCCGCCGGAGGGAACACCGGGGAGCTGTTTTTT.

About this clonotype: The junction shows a germline mismatch at one end, possibly a read error. The chain couples TRBV18 to TRBJ2-2; perhaps TRBD1 as D (5 bases). Germline V gives CDR1 KGHSH, CDR2 LQKENI. The CDR3 loop spans 15 amino acids. This chain's CDR3 is CARSPGNSNTGELFF. The CDR3 DNA reads as TGTGCCCGCTCTCCAGGGAACTCGAACACCGGGGAGCTGTTTTTT.

The CDR3 DNA follows: TGTGCCAGCAGCTTAGACATCCGGGGTCCTCCCTCAGGAGCTTTCTTT. The encoded protein is CASSLDIRGPPSGAFF. The chain combines TRBV7-9 with TRBJ1-1; no clear D gene. The V end was cut by 1 base, the J end by 10 bases, with 22 bases between. Germline V lookup: CDR1 SEHNR, CDR2 FQNEAQ (reference sequence). This CDR3 is built from 16 residues.

Many counts were recorded for this clonotype. This sequence joins TRBV29-1 and TRBJ2-7; 7 positions agree with TRBD1. V lost 4 bases and J lost 2; bases outside the gene matches: 8. CDR3 length: 14 residues. From germline, CDR1 is SQVTM and CDR2 ANQGSEA. CDR3 bases: TGCAGCGTTGGATCCGGACAGGCAACCTACGAGCAGTACTTC. It is translated as CSVGSGQATYEQYF.

V gene TRBV20-1 combines with J gene TRBJ2-5; D is possibly TRBD2 (5 bases). The germline V and J ends were trimmed by 3 bases and 4 bases, with 12 bases remaining between them. CDR1 is DFQATT, CDR2 SNEGSKA, per germline (reference sequence). The CDR3 extends over 13 amino acids. CDR3 sequence: CSASSGLRETQYF. The CDR3 nucleotides read TGCAGTGCTAGCTCGGGGTTACGAGAGACCCAGTACTTC.

The chain combines TRBV7-2 with TRBJ2-7; TRBD2 is a possible D gene (5 bases). Trimming stripped 1 base from V and 11 bases from J, with 21 bases between. From germline, CDR1 is SGHTA and CDR2 FQGNSA. CDR3 length: 15 amino acids. The CDR3 here is CASSLERSYQREKYF. CDR3 bases: TGTGCCAGCAGCTTAGAGAGGTCGTACCAGAGGGAGAAGTACTTC.

This clonotype has just a few counts. V is TRBV9 and J is TRBJ1-1, with a possible D match to TRBD1 (6 bases). CDR1 is SGDLS, CDR2 YYNGEE, per germline. V shed 5 bases and J shed 3 bases, with 23 bases lying between them. The CDR3 runs 17 residues. The CDR3 nucleotides read TGTGCCAGCAGTCCAACCCTCCCGGGGGCCGGGCACACTGAAGCTTTCTTT. Its protein is CASSPTLPGAGHTEAFF.

This clonotype was counted between two and nine times. The conserved final phenylalanine or tryptophan is absent from the CDR3, which likely points to a read error. The chain has TRBV12-3 or TRBV12-4 and TRBJ2-6; the D gene could be TRBD1 or TRBD2 (5 bases each). This CDR3 region has 15 residues. The ends were cut back, 1 base at V and 2 bases at J, with 6 bases in the middle. The DNA for the CDR3 is TGTGCCAGCAGTTTAGGGGGGACTGGGGCCAACGTCCTGACTCTC. Translating gives CASSLGGTGANVLTL.

The chain links TRBV7-9 to TRBJ2-1, with D possibly being TRBD2 (5 bases). This CDR3 is built from 14 residues. Germline CDR1 SEHNR, CDR2 FQNEAQ (reference sequence). The germline V and J ends were trimmed by 0 bases and 6 bases, with 9 bases remaining between them. CDR3 loop: CASSLAGVLNEQFF. The CDR3 bases are TGTGCCAGCAGCTTAGCGGGAGTACTCAATGAGCAGTTCTTC.

This clonotype has just a few counts. This rearrangement joins TRBV7-9 to TRBJ1-1; 8 nucleotides match TRBD1. Germline assignment: CDR1 SEHNR and CDR2 FQNEAQ (reference sequence). V trimming: 4 bases; J trimming: 0 bases; junction bases outside the gene matches: 7. The CDR3 is made up of 16 amino acids. The DNA for the CDR3 is TGTGCCAGCAGCTCAAATCGACAGGGGCTGAACACTGAAGCTTTCTTT. This encodes CASSSNRQGLNTEAFF.

The chain joins TRBV5-6 to TRBJ2-5; D unresolved. The closer fit of TRBJ2-1 to the DNA end suggests the J call may be wrong. Germline CDR1 reads SGHDT; CDR2 reads YYEEEE. The CDR3 is 12 amino acids. The CDR3 here is CASSPGRLEQFF. In DNA, the CDR3 is TGTGCCAGCAGCCCAGGACGCCTAGAGCAGTTCTTC.